This TCR beta chain was sequenced in a study of shared clonotypes between healthy human individuals. Study as a whole: With ages of 18 to 49, the donors were a couple of women and a few men. Overall study results and limits: Estimated richness values were generally larger in naive subsets than in memory subsets.

This clone was observed once. Antigen specificity is unknown. Naivety among CD8 cells was defined by CD45RO negativity and positive CCR7 selection, thereby excluding terminally differentiated effector memory CD45RA+ cells. Every one of the donors was a Caucasian adult that lived in Nashville, Tennessee. TCRdb's table, derived via immunoSEQ multiplex PCR, lists solely in-frame clones and lacks some. The sample comprises nearly 2 million clones, roughly 94% of which are singletons, and 0.9% to 1.5% rests with the top ten. The sequence was obtained from a man younger than 30 in good health. Sequenced sample: naive CD8+ T cells sorted from blood.

The CDR3 is CASTLTGPLTF. CDR3 nucleotide sequence: TGTGCCAGCACCTTGACAGGCCCTCTCACCTTC. The chain carries TRBV6-1 and TRBJ1-2; weak D call: TRBD1 (6 bases). The V gene lost 7 bases and the J gene lost 13 bases, with 16 bases spanning the gap. The CDR3 runs to 11 residues. Germline V gene sequence: CDR1 MNHNS, CDR2 SASEGT.